The subject of this entry is one T cell receptor beta chain. Its antigen is currently unknown. 13 Jbeta primers and 60 Vbeta primers were used for the PCR. Method: immunoSEQ multiplex PCR; TCRdb's copy keeps in-frame clones and lacks some. The repertoire holds 180,000 or so clones, with about four fifths as singletons. The data stem from a study of cytomegalovirus exposure and HLA in healthy donors. Study results and limitations: The analysis excluded some indistinguishable V segments, including TRBV6-2 and TRBV6-3. DRB1 showed the most TCR associations and HLA-C the fewest in a later analysis, as rates varied by HLA locus.

Losses at the gene ends were 2 bases for V and 4 bases for J; bases not matched to a gene: 5. The length of the CDR3 is 14 residues. Germline assignment: CDR1 MNHEY and CDR2 SMNVEV (reference sequence). The receptor comes from a man aged 40-49 years in good health and CMV-seronegative. The sample consisted of PBMCs. This chain links TRBV27 with TRBJ2-7, with TRBD1 matching 7 bases. CDR3 sequence: CASSLGTVGYEQYF. The CDR3 region has the DNA TGTGCCAGCAGTTTAGGGACAGTCGGATACGAGCAGTACTTC.